This T cell receptor beta chain was profiled in a study of vaccination and CD4 T cells after COVID-19. About the study: Either a CEFX pool, an HIV-1 Nef pool, or no peptide was added to control cultures.

Remarks on this clonotype: Its target is unknown.

CDR1 and CDR2 from the germline V gene are MNHNS and SASEGT. There are 16 residues in the CDR3. The V segment lost 5 bases and the J segment 6 bases; nucleotides outside the gene matches: 7. Treatment in this sample: approximately 10-day PBMC culture with coronavirus spike peptide pools or control peptides (ViraFEST assay). After expanding antigen-specific T cells with peptide pools, ViraFEST sequenced their TCRs. With around 10 ug/ml peptide pools and roughly 9.4 IU/ml IL-2, PBMCs were cultured at some 2.2 million per well. With the Oncomine TCR Beta short-read assay, DNA from cultured CD4+ T cells was sequenced. TCRdb re-analysed the PCR reads in MiXCR, keeping a single row per CDR3 protein. The sample consists of about 16,000 distinct CDR3 sequences, around two fifths of them appearing once.

The sample here was CD4+ T cells from blood, cultured in vitro, taken after SARS-CoV-2 vaccination. The TCR was taken from a human donor who had recovered from COVID-19. The chain recombines TRBV6-1 with TRBJ2-2; TRBD2 matches 12 bases. This CDR3 is CASSRGTSGYAGELFF. As DNA, the CDR3 is TGTGCCAGCAGTCGGGGGACTAGCGGGTACGCCGGGGAGCTGTTTTTT.